These 26 T cell receptor beta chains originate from one sample sequenced in a study of metastatic and nonmetastatic thyroid tumors. No patient received treatment before thyroid surgery. TCRdb reprocessed the PCR reads using MiXCR. The table includes some 23,000 clones, roughly 24% detected once. Input material: tumor tissue. Receptors originate from a female donor with papillary thyroid cancer or a benign thyroid nodule (not recorded which). Some clones in this sample may be carry-over from other donors' samples.

V usage is TRBV11-1 and J usage is TRBJ2-2, with a weak D call TRBD1 (6 bases). The germline CDR1 and CDR2 sequences are SGHAT and FQDESV (reference sequence). The CDR3 is 16 residues long. Trimming took 5 bases from V and 1 from J, leaving 14 bases between them. This CDR3 reads CASSAWGTRNTGELFF. CDR3 coding DNA: TGTGCCAGCAGCGCTTGGGGGACAAGGAACACCGGGGAGCTGTTTTTT.

This clone was recorded at least ten times. V usage is TRBV2 and J usage is TRBJ1-5; 9 nucleotides match TRBD1. The CDR3 is 15 amino acids. Trimming removed 4 bases from V and 6 bases from J; junction bases left unmatched: 7. CDR1 is SNHLY, CDR2 FYNNEI, per germline. This CDR3 reads CASSGGTGSGQPQHF. The CDR3 DNA follows: TGTGCCAGCAGTGGAGGGACAGGGTCTGGTCAGCCCCAGCATTTT.

This clone was seen ten or more times. This sequence joins TRBV6-1 and TRBJ2-3, with D possibly being TRBD1 (5 bases). Per the germline V gene, CDR1 is MNHNS and CDR2 is SASEGT. The CDR3 is 13 amino acids. V lost 4 bases and J lost 2, with 7 bases in between. The DNA of the CDR3 is TGTGCCAGCAGTGGACAGAACACAGATACGCAGTATTTT. Its protein is CASSGQNTDTQYF.

The sample holds many counts of this clone. J is TRBJ2-1 and V is TRBV5-1, with D tentatively TRBD1 (6 bases). Germline CDR1 is SGHRS and CDR2 is YFSETQ. Trimming removed 2 bases at V and 1 base at J, with 13 bases between. This CDR3 has 16 residues. CDR3 nucleotides: TGCGCCAGCAGCTTAGTCACTAGGGGGTCCTACAATGAGCAGTTCTTC. This codes for CASSLVTRGSYNEQFF.

This clone was observed at least ten times. The CDR3 loop is CASSLRRLAGGLVLNEQFF. CDR3 DNA sequence: TGTGCCAGCAGCTTAAGACGTCTAGCGGGGGGTTTGGTGCTTAATGAGCAGTTCTTC. This chain joins TRBV7-9 and TRBJ2-1, with 11 bases fitting TRBD2. V shed 2 bases and J 7 bases; nucleotides not matched to a gene: 16. CDR3 length: 19 amino acids. Germline values: CDR1 SEHNR, CDR2 FQNEAQ (reference sequence).

In this sample, this clone turned up many times. Other DNA sequences in this sample translate to the same CDR3. J is TRBJ2-1 and V is TRBV24-1; possibly TRBD1 or TRBD2 for D (5 bases each). In germline, CDR1 is KGHDR, CDR2 SFDVKD. The CDR3 has 14 amino acids. V was cut by 5 bases and J by 10 bases, with 17 bases left in between. CDR3 coding DNA: TGTGCCACCAGTGCCGGGGCAGGGAACTGGGAGCAGTTCTTC. Its protein product is CATSAGAGNWEQFF.

The chain joins TRBV5-1 to TRBJ2-1; D possibly uses TRBD1 or TRBD2 (6 bases each). Trimming took off 0 bases at V and 14 bases at J, with 24 bases between the two ends. The CDR3 loop spans 16 amino acids. Per the germline V gene, CDR1 is SGHRS and CDR2 is YFSETQ. The DNA for the CDR3 is TGCGCCAGCAGCTTGGATGGGGGGCCCCCCTACAATAAGAAGTTCTTC. This encodes CASSLDGGPPYNKKFF.

This clone came up a few times. The junction shows a germline mismatch at one end, possibly a read error. The rearrangement links TRBV27 to TRBJ2-7, with D possibly being TRBD1 (6 bases). Germline V gives CDR1 MNHEY, CDR2 SMNVEV (reference sequence). The CDR3 has 14 amino acids. The CDR3 sequence: CASSPFPGDNDQYF. The CDR3 DNA sequence: TGTGCCAGCAGTCCTTTCCCCGGGGACAACGATCAGTACTTC.

J is TRBJ2-3 and V is TRBV2, with D perhaps matching TRBD1 (6 bases). The CDR3 spans 13 residues. Germline V gene lookup returns CDR1 SNHLY and CDR2 FYNNEI. With 3 bases removed from V and 5 bases from J, the gap between germline ends came to 9 bases. The CDR3 spells CASSDGQKDTQYF. As DNA, the CDR3 is TGTGCCAGCAGTGACGGACAGAAAGATACGCAGTATTTT.

This clone ranks as medium-sized (0.01 to 0.1%). The chain links TRBV5-5 to TRBJ2-7; 13 bases are a match to TRBD2. The trim removed 2 bases at V and 0 bases at J, leaving 2 bases unmatched. The germline V gene encodes CDR1 SGHKS and CDR2 YYEKEE (reference sequence). The CDR3 spans 16 residues. CDR3 DNA sequence: TGTGCCAGCAGCTTAGGACTAGCGGGGGACTCCTACGAGCAGTACTTC. Translated: CASSLGLAGDSYEQYF.

This clone came up many times. CDR3 protein: CASSTTGVREKLFF. The CDR3 nucleotides are TGTGCCAGCAGCACGACAGGGGTACGGGAAAAACTGTTTTTT. V gene TRBV3-1 combines with J gene TRBJ1-4; 8 bases match TRBD1. The CDR3 is made up of 14 amino acids. The germline CDR1 and CDR2 sequences are LGHDT and YNNKEL (reference sequence). V lost 5 bases to trimming and J lost 8 bases; unmatched junction nucleotides: 7.

This clone was observed a few times. The chain combines TRBV6-2 or TRBV6-3 with TRBJ1-2; TRBD1 matches at 10 bases. With 4 bases clipped from V and 4 bases from J, the junction kept 12 bases outside the gene matches. Germline assignment: CDR1 MNHEY and CDR2 SVGEGT. CDR3 length: 17 residues. This chain's CDR3 is CASSSTYDRGHGYGYTF. The CDR3 DNA follows: TGTGCCAGCAGTTCAACCTACGACAGGGGGCACGGCTATGGCTACACCTTC.

Worth noting for this clone: A read error may be the cause here, since a much bigger clone is one base away. J is TRBJ2-2 and V is TRBV27, with 7 bases matching TRBD1. Germline-derived CDR1 and CDR2 are MNHEY and SMNVEV (reference sequence). The CDR3 consists of 15 residues. Germline trimming cut 5 bases from V and 13 bases from J; bases unmatched to any gene: 16. CDR3 sequence: CASSPGTVNTWALFF. The CDR3 region has the DNA TGTGCCAGCAGTCCCGGGACAGTGAACACCTGGGCGCTGTTTTTT.

V gene TRBV10-3 combines with J gene TRBJ2-5, with 9 nucleotides matching TRBD2. J was trimmed by 0 bases and V by 7 bases; bases with no gene match: 3. CDR1 and CDR2 from the germline V gene are ENHRY and SYGVKD. This CDR3 contains 14 residues. CDR3 DNA sequence: TGTGCCATCATTAGACTAGCGGACCAAGAGACCCAGTACTTC. Translation: CAIIRLADQETQYF.

This chain links TRBV6-1 with TRBJ2-5; 10 bases fit TRBD2. This CDR3 contains 15 residues. The junction had 6 bases not matched to a gene; V was cut back by 3 bases and J by 5 bases. In germline, CDR1 is MNHNS, CDR2 SASEGT. CDR3 region: CASSDGTSAAETQYF. As DNA, the CDR3 is TGTGCCAGCAGTGATGGGACTAGCGCCGCGGAGACCCAGTACTTC.

Comment on this clone: One end of the junction fails to match germline, which may point to a read error. At the DNA level, this CDR3 is encoded by other sequences in the same sample as well. The V call is TRBV2, the J call TRBJ2-5; 7 bases fit TRBD1. Germline V gene sequence: CDR1 SNHLY, CDR2 FYNNEI. The CDR3 is made up of 16 amino acids. The CDR3 region has the DNA TGTGCCAGCAGTGGCGCCGGGACAGTCGGAGGAGAGACACAGTACTTC. It encodes CASSGAGTVGGETQYF. Full variable domain (remainder filled in from reference TRBV2 and TRBJ2-5): EPEVTQTPSHQVTQMGQEVILRCVPISNHLYFYWYRQILGQKVEFLVSFYNNEISEKSEIFDDQFSVERPDGSNFTLKIRSTKLEDSAMYFCASSGAGTVGGETQYFGPGTRLLVL.

Ten or more counts support this clone. The chain links TRBV7-8 to TRBJ1-1; D is undetermined. Trimming took 5 bases from V and 2 from J, leaving 6 bases between them. In germline, CDR1 is SGHVS, CDR2 FQNEAQ. This CDR3 is 12 amino acids long. The CDR3 nucleotides are TGTGCCAGCAGCCCCTTTAACACTGAAGCTTTCTTT. It is translated as CASSPFNTEAFF.

This clone came up many times. The chain recombines TRBV5-1 with TRBJ1-4; unclear D gene. Germline assignment: CDR1 SGHRS and CDR2 YFSETQ. CDR3 length: 14 residues. Trimming left V 6 bases short and J 5 bases short, with 14 bases between. In DNA form, the CDR3 reads TGCGCCAGCACTGTAGACGGACGGAATGAAAAACTGTTTTTT. This gives the protein CASTVDGRNEKLFF.

This clone was seen repeatedly, ten times or more. The chain links TRBV5-1 to TRBJ1-3; D is uncertain. Germline CDR1 and CDR2: SGHRS and YFSETQ. The CDR3 has 19 residues. V lost 0 bases to trimming and J lost 0 bases, with 19 bases between them. The DNA of the CDR3 is TGCGCCAGCAGCTTGGTTGGGATTGGGGTCTCCAGCTCTGGAAACACCATATATTTT. Amino acids: CASSLVGIGVSSSGNTIYF.

There are many counts of this clone. The rearrangement uses TRBV6-1 and TRBJ1-4; D is possibly TRBD1 (6 bases). The CDR3 consists of 16 residues. Trimming pared 0 bases from V and 3 bases from J, leaving 11 bases between. CDR1 is MNHNS, CDR2 SASEGT, per germline. The CDR3 coding sequence is TGTGCCAGCAGTGAAGCCAGGGGCGCGGCTAATGAAAAACTGTTTTTT. As protein: CASSEARGAANEKLFF.

This clone appeared many times. CDR3 loop: CASTSLGMNTEAFF. The CDR3 DNA follows: TGTGCCAGCACAAGTCTGGGTATGAACACTGAAGCTTTCTTT. The chain couples TRBV7-9 to TRBJ1-1; D remains unclear. Germline assignment: CDR1 SEHNR and CDR2 FQNEAQ (reference sequence). V lost 7 bases and J lost 0, with 12 bases in between. The CDR3 sequence is 14 residues long.

The chain couples TRBV20-1 to TRBJ2-1; 10 positions match TRBD1. V lost 0 bases to trimming and J lost 3 bases; unmatched junction nucleotides: 5. CDR3 length: 16 residues. Germline CDR1 is DFQATT and CDR2 is SNEGSKA (reference sequence). CDR3 coding DNA: TGCAGTGCTAGAGACACCGGGACAGGGGACTACAATGAGCAGTTCTTC. Residues: CSARDTGTGDYNEQFF.

This clone was counted ten times or more. This chain joins TRBV11-2 and TRBJ2-2; D remains ambiguous. The CDR3 loop spans 13 amino acids. In germline, CDR1 is SGHAT, CDR2 FQNNGV. Trimming took off 5 bases at V and 6 bases at J, with 10 bases between the two ends. The CDR3 region is CASSKQTSGELFF. Written as DNA, the CDR3 is TGTGCCAGCAGCAAACAGACGTCCGGGGAGCTGTTTTTT.

This clone was seen ten or more times. Other DNA sequences in this specimen translate into the identical CDR3. V usage is TRBV4-3 and J usage is TRBJ1-6; D is undetermined. Trimming took off 3 bases at V and 10 bases at J, with 16 bases between the two ends. Germline V gene lookup returns CDR1 LGHNA and CDR2 YSLEER. The CDR3 is made up of 15 amino acids. The CDR3 DNA follows: TGCGCCAGCAGCCAGAACAGCCTCATCGACTCACCCCTCCACTTT. As protein: CASSQNSLIDSPLHF.

The table lists this clone with a few counts. The junction departs from germline at one end; a sequencing error may be responsible. The rearrangement uses TRBV6-1 and TRBJ2-2, with D perhaps TRBD2 (5 bases). Germline V gene lookup returns CDR1 MNHNS and CDR2 SASEGT. The CDR3 is 14 residues long. The DNA of the CDR3 is TGTGCCAGCACATCGGATCTTCTTACCGGGGAGCAGTTTTTT. Amino acids: CASTSDLLTGEQFF.

This clone was observed at least ten times. J is TRBJ2-3 and V is TRBV2; D may be TRBD2 (6 bases). This CDR3 spans 15 amino acids. Germline values: CDR1 SNHLY, CDR2 FYNNEI. The V end lost 6 bases, the J end lost 0 bases, and 13 bases lay between the germline ends. CDR3 sequence reads: CASSLLASSTDTQYF. As DNA, the CDR3 is TGTGCCAGCAGCCTACTAGCTAGTAGCACAGATACGCAGTATTTT.